The 14 T cell receptor beta chains given below trace back to one sample, sequenced in a study of blood T cell repertoires in COVID-19. TCRdb's copy holds only in-frame clones and misses some; the assay was immunoSEQ multiplex PCR. In the table there are 180,000 or so clones, roughly 87% of which are singletons. The specimen sequenced was PBMCs or T cells enriched from blood (not recorded which). The receptors come from a man between 50 and 59 years old who had recovered from COVID-19.

The chain links TRBV3-1 (or the pseudogene TRBV3-2) to TRBJ2-7, with 7 bases that match TRBD2. The CDR3 consists of 14 residues. In germline, CDR1 is LGHDT, CDR2 YNNKEL (reference sequence). V dropped 4 bases and J dropped 7; count of bases not matched to a gene: 10. CDR3 residues: CASSPRERDYEQYF. The CDR3, as DNA: TGTGCCAGCAGCCCCCGGGAGCGGGATTATGAGCAGTACTTC.

The chain links TRBV7-6 to TRBJ1-1; 9 nucleotides agree with TRBD1. The CDR3 is made up of 15 amino acids. V was clipped by 1 base and J by 3 bases; unmatched bases: 3. Germline lookup yields CDR1 SGHVS and CDR2 FNYEAQ. The CDR3 loop is CASSLGGTGYTEAFF. As DNA, the CDR3 is TGTGCCAGCAGCTTAGGGGGGACAGGGTACACTGAAGCTTTCTTT.

This clone was observed a few times. This chain links TRBV5-4 with TRBJ2-5; 9 positions agree with TRBD1. The CDR3 sequence is 17 residues long. Germline CDR1 and CDR2: SGHNT and YYREEE (reference sequence). The V segment lost 3 bases and the J segment 4 bases; nucleotides outside the gene matches: 13. CDR3 sequence reads: CASSSSGWGQGGETQYF. The CDR3 coding sequence is TGTGCCAGCAGCTCCTCCGGCTGGGGACAGGGCGGAGAGACCCAGTACTTC.

The gene calls are TRBV4-1 and TRBJ2-7; TRBD1 aligns across 8 bases. The trim removed 3 bases at V and 1 base at J, leaving 8 bases unmatched. Germline CDR1 MGHRA, CDR2 YSYEKL. The CDR3 loop spans 16 amino acids. The DNA of the CDR3 is TGCGCCAGCAGCCAGGAATGGACAGGGACGTCCTACGAGCAGTACTTC. Translating gives CASSQEWTGTSYEQYF.

The table lists this clone with a count of one. The chain couples TRBV9 to TRBJ2-6; tentatively, D is TRBD2 (5 bases). Germline values: CDR1 SGDLS, CDR2 YYNGEE. Between the trimmed V and J ends, which lost 2 bases and 0 bases, there was a span of 15 bases. The CDR3 contains 18 residues. The CDR3 here is CASSVDGGPISGANVLTF. CDR3 nucleotide sequence: TGTGCCAGCAGCGTGGACGGAGGTCCCATCTCTGGGGCCAACGTCCTGACTTTC.

The chain links TRBV27 to TRBJ1-2, with 7 bases that match TRBD1. V shed 4 bases, J shed 4 bases, and the junction held 6 bases outside the gene matches. Germline assignment: CDR1 MNHEY and CDR2 SMNVEV (reference sequence). This CDR3 region has 14 residues. CDR3 loop: CASSSGGGAYGYTF. CDR3 bases: TGTGCCAGCAGTTCTGGAGGGGGCGCCTATGGCTACACCTTC.

This chain joins TRBV29-1 and TRBJ2-7; no definite D call. Germline-derived CDR1 and CDR2 are SQVTM and ANQGSEA. V shed 4 bases and J shed 1 base, with 5 bases lying between them. The CDR3 spans 11 residues. CDR3 sequence reads: CSVGESYEQYF. As DNA, the CDR3 is TGCAGCGTTGGTGAGTCCTACGAGCAGTACTTC.

This chain joins TRBV10-2 and TRBJ2-2, with 13 bases lining up with TRBD2. Trimming took 0 bases from V and 4 from J; bases not matched to a gene: 8. CDR1 WSHSY and CDR2 SAAADI come from the germline V gene. This CDR3 contains 19 residues. The CDR3: CASSESGLAGVPVTGELFF. CDR3 nucleotides: TGCGCCAGCAGTGAGTCCGGACTAGCGGGAGTTCCAGTCACCGGGGAGCTGTTTTTT.

As regards this clone: The same CDR3 also results from other DNA sequences found in this sample. The chain joins TRBV15 to TRBJ1-2; 10 nucleotides match TRBD1. The V gene end was trimmed by 2 bases and the J gene end by 7 bases; junction bases not matched to a gene: 7. This CDR3 has 15 amino acids. The V gene's germline CDR1 is LNHNV and CDR2 YYDKDF (reference sequence). CDR3 nucleotide sequence: TGTGCCACCAGCAGACCTGGGACAGGGGTTGGTGGCTACACCTTC. Translating it yields CATSRPGTGVGGYTF. The whole variable domain, filled in from reference TRBV15 and TRBJ1-2, reads DAMVIQNPRYQVTQFGKPVTLSCSQTLNHNVMYWYQQKSSQAPKLLFHYYDKDFNNEADTPDNFQSRRPNTSFCFLDIRSPGLGDTAMYLCATSRPGTGVGGYTFGSGTRLTVV.

The rearrangement uses TRBV6-5 and TRBJ2-7; D gene ambiguous. This CDR3 comprises 13 residues. V was trimmed by 6 bases and J by 2 bases, leaving 11 bases between them. Germline V gene data show CDR1 as MNHEY and CDR2 as SVGAGI. The CDR3 DNA reads TGTGCCAGCAGCTCAGACACCACCTACGAGCAGTACTTC. It encodes CASSSDTTYEQYF.

The chain links TRBV5-1 to TRBJ1-1; possible D gene TRBD1, 6 bases. The CDR3 has 14 amino acids. Germline V gives CDR1 SGHRS, CDR2 YFSETQ. Trimming shortened V by 4 bases and J by 4 bases, and 14 bases separated the two germline ends. The CDR3 coding sequence is TGCGCCAGCAGCACACAGGGTGGAGGCACTGAAGCTTTCTTT. Its translation is CASSTQGGGTEAFF.

The chain couples TRBV28 to TRBJ1-2; D is ambiguous. The CDR3 runs 14 residues. Germline V gene lookup returns CDR1 MDHEN and CDR2 SYDVKM. V dropped 10 bases and J dropped 4 bases, with 19 bases sitting between them. The CDR3 DNA sequence: TGTGCCATACCAAGGATGGGGAGTCGCTATGGCTACACCTTC. It yields the protein CAIPRMGSRYGYTF.

V usage is TRBV27 and J usage is TRBJ2-2, with D possibly TRBD2 on 6 matching bases. CDR1 is MNHEY, CDR2 SMNVEV, per germline (reference sequence). The CDR3 totals 14 residues. Trimming left V 11 bases short and J 7 bases short, with 20 bases between. The CDR3 sequence is CACRDGSVVGELFF. CDR3 coding DNA: TGTGCCTGTCGGGACGGGAGCGTTGTCGGGGAGCTGTTTTTT.

This clone was seen a few times. The chain joins TRBV4-1 to TRBJ2-2; TRBD1 is a possible D gene (5 bases). V shed 4 bases and J shed 3 bases, with 9 bases lying between them. Germline-derived CDR1 and CDR2 are MGHRA and YSYEKL. The length of the CDR3 is 14 residues. The CDR3 bases are TGCGCCAGCAGCCCTAGGGGCTACACCGGGGAGCTGTTTTTT. Protein: CASSPRGYTGELFF.